Listed here are 12 T cell receptor beta chains from one sample, sequenced in a study of T cells in localized non-small cell lung cancer. The data were produced by immunoSEQ multiplex PCR, yet TCRdb's version contains in-frame clones alone and is incomplete. Among about 4,800 clones listed, approximately 32% were seen once. Specimen: lung tumor tissue, collected before any cancer treatment. The receptors stem from a male donor at least 60 years old with stage III lung adenocarcinoma.

The CDR3 sequence: CASSTSGRGNTEAFF. The CDR3 region has the DNA TGCGCCAGCAGCACCTCGGGACGGGGGAACACTGAAGCTTTCTTT. This rearrangement joins TRBV5-1 to TRBJ1-1, with a weak D call TRBD1 (5 bases). Trimming took off 4 bases at V and 1 base at J, with 14 bases between the two ends. Per the germline V gene, CDR1 is SGHRS and CDR2 is YFSETQ. CDR3 length equals 15 residues.

This clone showed up just a few times. J is TRBJ2-3 and V is TRBV12-5; 9 bases agree with TRBD1. Germline V lookup: CDR1 LGHNT, CDR2 FRNRAP. The CDR3 covers 15 residues. Germline trimming cut 1 base from V and 3 bases from J; bases unmatched to any gene: 2. The CDR3 region is CASGLAGTGTDTQYF. The CDR3 region has the DNA TGTGCTAGTGGTTTGGCCGGGACAGGGACAGATACGCAGTATTTT.

The sample holds a few counts of this clone. The chain joins TRBV11-3 to TRBJ2-7; no firm D call. The CDR3 spans 15 residues. Germline V gene lookup returns CDR1 SGHNT and CDR2 YENEEA. V lost 6 bases and J lost 4, with 19 bases in between. This chain's CDR3 is CASRILDSSRYEQYF. The CDR3 DNA sequence: TGTGCCAGCAGGATTCTAGATAGCAGTCGGTACGAGCAGTACTTC.

By share, this clone ranks as medium-sized. CDR3 region: CASSSPGTSGSNEQYF. CDR3 bases: TGTGCCAGCAGCTCACCGGGGACTAGCGGGAGTAACGAGCAGTACTTC. J is TRBJ2-7 and V is TRBV11-3; 14 bases match TRBD2. V dropped 4 bases and J dropped 5; count of bases not matched to a gene: 7. Germline V lookup: CDR1 SGHNT, CDR2 YENEEA. CDR3 size: 16 residues.

The chain employs TRBV19 and TRBJ2-6, with D possibly matching TRBD1 (7 bases). Germline V CDR1 and CDR2: LNHDA, SQIVND (reference sequence). This CDR3 comprises 18 residues. With 8 bases removed from V and 2 bases from J, the gap between germline ends came to 22 bases. CDR3 sequence (DNA): TGTGCCAGTGCCCGAAGGGGAGGACAGGATCCTGGGGCCAACGTCCTGACTTTC. This gives the protein CASARRGGQDPGANVLTF.

This chain joins TRBV19 and TRBJ2-5, with a possible D match to TRBD1 (6 bases). CDR1 and CDR2 from the germline V gene are LNHDA and SQIVND (reference sequence). The CDR3 has 12 residues. Trimming left V 7 bases short and J 7 bases short, with 13 bases between. The CDR3 nucleotides are TGTGCCAGTAAAGGACAAGGGGGGACCCAGTACTTC. This translates into CASKGQGGTQYF.

This clone was seen a few times. The chain carries TRBV7-1 and TRBJ2-6; D unresolved. TRBV7-1 is an ORF; its function is uncertain. The CDR3 loop spans 15 amino acids. Trimming pared 4 bases from V and 0 bases from J, leaving 7 bases between. CDR3 nucleotides: TGTGCCAGCAGCTATGGCAGCTCTGGGGCCAACGTCCTGACTTTC. This codes for CASSYGSSGANVLTF.

This clone is judged medium-sized (0.01 to 0.1%). The J gene is TRBJ2-5, the V gene TRBV6-8; no clear D gene. Trimming removed 7 bases from V and 1 base from J, with 13 bases in between. CDR1 and CDR2 from the germline V gene are MNHGY and SAAAGT. The CDR3 length is 14 residues. Written as DNA, the CDR3 is TGTGCCAGCACCTCCCATGCACTCCAAGAGACCCAGTACTTC. It translates to CASTSHALQETQYF.

The rearrangement joins TRBV28 to TRBJ2-2, with D unresolved. The CDR3 sequence is 16 residues long. Germline CDR1 reads MDHEN; CDR2 reads SYDVKM. Trimming stripped 5 bases from V and 4 bases from J, with 17 bases between. DNA of the CDR3: TGTGCCAGCAGTCGCGAAAAGGCAAGACTCACCGGGGAGCTGTTTTTT. Translated, it gives CASSREKARLTGELFF.

The chain combines TRBV28 with TRBJ2-2, with 7 bases identical to TRBD2. This CDR3 is 19 amino acids long. Looked up from germline, CDR1 is MDHEN and CDR2 is SYDVKM. With V trimmed by 4 bases and J by 1 base, 15 bases remained unmatched. Here the CDR3 reads CASSSIPSPSGLNTGELFF. In DNA, the CDR3 is TGTGCCAGCAGTTCTATCCCCTCCCCTAGCGGACTGAACACCGGGGAGCTGTTTTTT.

This clone has a handful of counts. V gene TRBV15 combines with J gene TRBJ1-2; D uncertain. With 6 bases removed from V and 1 base from J, the gap between germline ends came to 21 bases. CDR3 length: 17 residues. The V gene's germline CDR1 is LNHNV and CDR2 YYDKDF (reference sequence). CDR3 coding DNA: TGTGCCACCAGGAAAACGGACGGTGGTTTACGTAACTATGGCTACACCTTC. Residues: CATRKTDGGLRNYGYTF.

This clone was recorded a few times. The CDR3 DNA reads as TGCAGCGTTGTAGGGCGGGGCAATGAGCAGTTCTTC. This codes for CSVVGRGNEQFF. This chain connects TRBV29-1 to TRBJ2-1; a weak D match, TRBD2 (6 bases). This CDR3 has 12 amino acids. V dropped 4 bases and J dropped 6 bases, with 10 bases sitting between them. The V gene's germline CDR1 is SQVTM and CDR2 ANQGSEA.